This T cell receptor beta chain was retrieved from a study of blood T cell repertoires in COVID-19 (dated by TCRdb to about 2020). A note on the overall study: Collaborator samples came from the United States, Italy and Spain and covered acute and convalescent phases of COVID-19. Where available, HLA class I and class II types were taken from metadata supplied by the sample provider and were not determined by assay-based typing. The prospective study material was composed of cDNA or gDNA derived from T cells, B-cell-depleted T cells, or PBMCs. Nearly every sample came with metadata listing a de-identified subject ID, COVID-19 status, age in years and sex. The repertoires were released in a freely available public database meant as a resource for research on the immune response to SARS-CoV-2. Samples came from the ongoing ImmuneRACE study (first 160 participants) plus 1,254 subjects from 6 global collaborators. Deeply sampled blood TCRbeta repertoires from subjects exposed to, actively infected with, or recovered from COVID-19 were included in the dataset. The paper as a whole reports these results and caveats: The quantity of clinical and demographic metadata differed by source and by participant and was supplied without curation.

One collaborating source in Seattle enrolled patients while the patients were actively infected and followed the patients over time throughout the course of disease. Whole blood was collected in K2EDTA tubes by collaborating institutions according to the institutions' own protocols. For TCRbeta analysis, collaborators shipped samples as frozen whole blood, isolated PBMCs, or DNA extracted from either of those sample types. Counted from cysteine to phenylalanine, this CDR3 has 14 amino acids. The entry retains the CDR3 DNA only, 42 bases that are in frame from base 1. CDR1 MNHEY and CDR2 SVGAGI were looked up in the germline V gene. The V and J ends are trimmed by 0 bases and 1 base, leaving 3 bases between them. TCRbeta CDR3 regions were amplified from genomic DNA using the immunoSEQ Assay, a bias-controlled multiplex PCR. The paper's processing steps were these. Within the assay, amplification of reference gene primers was used to estimate how many nucleated cells each sample contained. To quantify the absolute abundance of each unique TCRbeta CDR3 rearrangement, sequence reads were collapsed and filtered. For each sample, productive Simpson clonality was calculated as the square root of Simpson's diversity index across productive rearrangements. Here the immuneACCESS table is served through TCRdb, limited to in-frame sequences with V and J called. Missing clones are a known gap in these copies; in checked studies unresolved V genes cover under half, and the rest lacks a known reason. V, J and clone size derive from that table, while D and trimming were established from the DNA sequence. Counted in this sample were about 390,000 clones; about 90% of them appeared once. The ten most abundant clones make up 2.3% of the sample.

Details on this clone: Its antigen has not been determined. No quality values exist for individual bases; no much larger clone is one base distant.

The material sequenced was peripheral blood. The sequence derives from a woman aged 55-69 years with COVID-19, enrolled during active disease. The chain joins TRBV6-5 to TRBJ1-4; no D segment can be confidently identified. The sequenced DNA is TGTGCCAGCAGTTACTCCAGAACTAATGAAAAACTGTTTTTT. It codes for CASSYSRTNEKLFF.